This entry is about one T cell receptor (beta chain). Antigen unknown. The sample is drawn from a study of cytomegalovirus exposure and HLA in healthy donors. Study-wide results and limits: 150 to 200 TCR beta chains were listed as cytomegalovirus-associated.

The CDR3 is made up of 15 amino acids. Primers included in the PCR were 60 Vbeta and 13 Jbeta primers. TCRdb's table, derived via immunoSEQ multiplex PCR, lists solely in-frame clones and lacks some. The sample yields fewer than 90,000 clones, roughly 80% seen once. The sample consisted of PBMCs. V usage is TRBV21-1 and J usage is TRBJ1-5; the tabulated D call, TRBD1, remains unverified against the DNA. TRBV21-1 is assigned pseudogene status. The receptor's source is a young man in good health and CMV-seropositive. CDR3 nucleotide sequence: TGTGCCAGCAGCAAAAAATGGGCGTTCCCGAAGCCCCAGCATTTT. It yields the protein CASSKKWAFPKPQHF.